This T cell receptor (beta chain) appears in the sequencing data of a study of blood T cell repertoires in COVID-19. Looking at the study overall: Collection of acute and convalescent COVID-19 samples took place in the United States, Italy and Spain. Sources were T cells, B-cell-depleted T cells, or PBMCs; the material itself was cDNA or gDNA.

V was shortened by 2 bases and J by 4 bases, with 14 bases between the two germline ends. Germline V lookup: CDR1 MRHNA, CDR2 SNTAGT. The CDR3 extends over 15 amino acids. Authors' methods: Reference gene primers were amplified, and this amplification served to estimate nucleated cell counts. Libraries were prepared by immunoSEQ multiplex PCR; TCRdb keeps only in-frame clonotypes and omits some of them. D and trimming come from the DNA, and the V and J calls and clone size come from that table. Among 250,000 or so clones listed, roughly 82% were seen once. Sequenced input: peripheral blood. The receptor was derived from a woman aged 70 to 79 with acute or convalescent COVID-19. V gene TRBV6-4 combines with J gene TRBJ1-1; weak D call: TRBD1 (6 bases). The CDR3 loop reads CASSDPGGQGTEAFF. In DNA form, the CDR3 reads TGTGCCAGCAGTGACCCGGGGGGCCAGGGCACTGAAGCTTTCTTT.